A single sample is the source of the 13 T cell receptor beta chains below, sequenced in a study of blood T cells in healthy people across ages. The second PCR ran roughly 7 to 12 cycles with a sample-barcoded 5' primer and J-beta primers. TCRdb re-called the 5' RACE reads through MiXCR, storing one row per CDR3 protein. This table has around 1.1 million distinct CDR3 sequences, more than 30% appearing once. Material for sequencing was blood. The receptors stem from a man aged 18 to 29 in good health.

Comments on this clonotype: One end of the junction does not line up with germline, which may come from a read error. The V call is TRBV4-3, the J call TRBJ2-3; the match to TRBD2 covers 9 bases. Germline V gene lookup returns CDR1 LGHNA and CDR2 YSLEER. CDR3 length: 19 amino acids. CDR3 sequence: CTSSQALLRGLAGTDTQYF. The DNA for the CDR3 is TGCACCAGCAGCCAAGCACTTCTCAGGGGACTAGCTGGGACAGATACGCAGTATTTT.

This clonotype was observed many times. This chain links TRBV20-1 with TRBJ2-1; tentative D call: TRBD2 (5 bases). The CDR3 runs 14 residues. The V and J ends lost 6 bases and 0 bases respectively, with 12 bases between them. Germline V gene data show CDR1 as DFQATT and CDR2 as SNEGSKA (reference sequence). CDR3 nucleotide sequence: TGCAGTGCCTTACTAGTGAGCTCCTACAATGAGCAGTTCTTC. It specifies CSALLVSSYNEQFF.

CDR3 nucleotides: TGTGCCAGCAGCTTAGCAGTCCCACGCTCTGGAAACACCATATATTTT. This translates into CASSLAVPRSGNTIYF. The chain recombines TRBV7-2 with TRBJ1-3; D is uncertain. V shed 0 bases and J shed 0 bases, with 9 bases lying between them. Germline CDR1 reads SGHTA; CDR2 reads FQGNSA. The CDR3 is 16 amino acids.

A few counts support this clonotype. V and J are TRBV11-2 and TRBJ2-7, with a possible D match to TRBD1 (5 bases). The germline V gene has CDR1 SGHAT and CDR2 FQNNGV. The V and J ends lost 0 bases and 2 bases respectively, with 11 bases between them. The CDR3 totals 15 residues. The CDR3 region has the DNA TGTGCCAGCAGCTTAGATCGGCAGGGTCCCTACGAGCAGTACTTC. Its protein is CASSLDRQGPYEQYF.

This clonotype was recorded a few times. The chain uses TRBV6-2 or TRBV6-3 and TRBJ1-4, with D unclear. The CDR3 covers 13 residues. The germline gives CDR1 MNHEY, CDR2 SVGEGT. V was shortened by 2 bases and J by 7 bases, with 8 bases between the two germline ends. CDR3 loop: CASSYRAAEKLFF. The CDR3, as DNA: TGTGCCAGCAGTTACCGGGCAGCTGAAAAACTGTTTTTT.

The V and J genes are TRBV5-1 and TRBJ2-6, with D hard to call. CDR3 length: 16 amino acids. Trimming left V 4 bases short and J 0 bases short, with 11 bases between. Germline lookup yields CDR1 SGHRS and CDR2 YFSETQ. The CDR3: CASSAHLSSGANVLTF. In DNA form, the CDR3 reads TGCGCCAGCAGCGCACACCTTAGCTCTGGGGCCAACGTCCTGACTTTC.

The chain combines TRBV2 with TRBJ2-7; no clear D. V gave up 6 bases and J gave up 0 bases, with 12 bases separating them. CDR1 SNHLY and CDR2 FYNNEI come from the germline V gene. The CDR3 is made up of 14 amino acids. CDR3 in amino acids: CASRGGRSSYEQYF. The CDR3 DNA follows: TGTGCCAGCAGGGGTGGCAGGAGCTCCTACGAGCAGTACTTC.

This clonotype was observed a few times. This chain connects TRBV7-2 to TRBJ2-3; 7 bases match TRBD2. Germline CDR1 and CDR2: SGHTA and FQGNSA. With 1 base clipped from V and 1 base from J, the junction kept 5 bases outside the gene matches. The CDR3 covers 16 residues. The chain's CDR3 is CASSLGIGGGTDTQYF. In DNA form, the CDR3 reads TGTGCCAGCAGCTTAGGAATTGGGGGGGGCACAGATACGCAGTATTTT.

This clonotype was seen only a few times. The chain has TRBV7-8 and TRBJ2-6, with D unclear. The CDR3 is made up of 17 amino acids. V lost 5 bases and J lost 1, with 15 bases in between. The germline V gene encodes CDR1 SGHVS and CDR2 FQNEAQ. CDR3 region: CASSPSLQRSGANVLTF. CDR3 DNA: TGTGCCAGCAGCCCTTCCCTTCAGCGTTCTGGGGCCAACGTCCTGACTTTC.

The chain joins TRBV21-1 to TRBJ1-1. TRBV21-1 is reported as a pseudogene. This CDR3 is built from 19 residues. CDR3 in amino acids: CASSKGGGGNRRMNTEAFF. In DNA form, the CDR3 reads TGTGCCAGCAGCAAAGGGGGAGGGGGGAATAGGAGAATGAACACTGAAGCTTTCTTT.

There are a few counts of this clonotype. The chain joins TRBV5-1 to TRBJ1-1; tentatively, D is TRBD1 (6 bases). Germline-derived CDR1 and CDR2 are SGHRS and YFSETQ. Trimming shortened V by 0 bases and J by 5 bases, and 11 bases separated the two germline ends. This CDR3 contains 14 residues. The CDR3 coding sequence is TGCGCCAGCAGCTTGGACAGGGTAAGGACTGAAGCTTTCTTT. Its translation: CASSLDRVRTEAFF.

This clonotype was recorded a few times. V is TRBV27 and J is TRBJ1-5; unclear D gene. Germline values: CDR1 MNHEY, CDR2 SMNVEV (reference sequence). The CDR3 runs 18 residues. V was clipped by 6 bases and J by 3 bases, with 24 bases between them. Here the CDR3 reads CASSQIAGGPLHNQPQHF. CDR3 nucleotide sequence: TGTGCCAGCAGCCAAATAGCGGGAGGGCCTCTCCACAATCAGCCCCAGCATTTT.

The rearrangement links TRBV4-1 to TRBJ1-5; D remains ambiguous. Deletions cut 0 bases from V and 14 bases from J, with 17 bases between. CDR3 size: 14 residues. From germline, CDR1 is MGHRA and CDR2 YSYEKL. The CDR3 DNA sequence: TGCGCCAGCAGCCAAGAAAACCTAAATTCGGCCAAGCATTTT. Residues: CASSQENLNSAKHF.